The sample holds a few counts of the clone carrying this T cell receptor (beta chain). No antigen is known for it. CDR1 and CDR2 (germline): SNHLY, FYNNEI. V was cut by 6 bases and J by 7 bases, with 24 bases left in between. The CDR3 runs to 17 residues. The data were obtained in a study of CD8+ T cells in alopecia areata. Regarding the study as a whole: Across lesional scalp, and particularly alopecia totalis/universalis, clonality surpassed that of normal scalp. Possibly because of HLA-related factors, TCR sharing was less clear across patients than in mice. Resident alphabeta T-cell populations of normal skin are likewise subject to sequencing in scalp samples.

RNA was extracted and reverse transcribed into cDNA as the sequencing template. Only in-frame clones appear in the TCRdb table, and some are missing; sequencing was by immunoSEQ multiplex PCR. The top ten clones hold roughly 8.8% of a sample with more than 95,000 clones, less than 70% of them seen once. This rearrangement joins TRBV2 to TRBJ2-2, with D possibly being TRBD1 or TRBD2 (5 bases each). The origin of this receptor is a human donor in good health. Specimen: CD4+ T cells sorted from blood. The CDR3 region is CASRGWQGDPRDGELFF. The CDR3, as DNA: TGTGCCAGCAGAGGATGGCAAGGGGACCCCCGCGACGGGGAGCTGTTTTTT.